This entry lists 9 T cell receptor beta chains sequenced from one sample in a study of blood T cell repertoires in COVID-19. TCRdb's table, derived via immunoSEQ multiplex PCR, lists solely in-frame clones and lacks some. Altogether a few hundred thousand clones are present, around 86% being singletons, with the ten largest covering around 1.5%. Sequenced material: peripheral blood. Receptors originate from a woman between 45 and 65 years old with acute or convalescent COVID-19.

This clone appeared a single time. The rearrangement uses TRBV3-1 (or the pseudogene TRBV3-2) and TRBJ2-1, with TRBD1 matching 9 bases. There are 17 residues in the CDR3. The germline V gene encodes CDR1 LGHDT and CDR2 YNNKEL (reference sequence). V lost 0 bases and J lost 6; bases outside the gene matches: 9. CDR3 amino acids: CASSQDSRDREGNEQFF. In nucleotides, the CDR3 is TGTGCCAGCAGCCAAGATAGCCGGGACAGGGAGGGCAATGAGCAGTTCTTC.

This clone was observed a single time. This rearrangement joins TRBV6-5 to TRBJ1-1, with 10 bases lining up with TRBD1. The trim removed 2 bases at V and 5 bases at J, leaving 8 bases unmatched. The V gene's germline CDR1 is MNHEY and CDR2 SVGAGI. The CDR3 contains 16 residues. DNA of the CDR3: TGTGCCAGCAGTTACCGTCCGCCGGGACAGGGGACTGAAGCTTTCTTT. Its protein product is CASSYRPPGQGTEAFF.

The V call is TRBV5-6, the J call TRBJ2-7; D perhaps matches TRBD2 (5 bases). Germline V gene sequence: CDR1 SGHDT, CDR2 YYEEEE. The CDR3 is 13 amino acids. V was clipped by 4 bases and J by 3 bases, with 11 bases between them. The CDR3 sequence: CASSTRAVYEQYF. In nucleotides, the CDR3 is TGTGCCAGCAGCACGAGGGCGGTCTACGAGCAGTACTTC.

The chain employs TRBV24-1 and TRBJ2-2, with 13 bases identical to TRBD2. V was pared by 0 bases and J by 3 bases, with 0 bases of the junction left unmatched. CDR3 size: 17 residues. Germline CDR1 is KGHDR and CDR2 is SFDVKD. For the CDR3, the DNA is TGTGCCACCAGTGATTTGGGGACTAGCGGGGACACCGGGGAGCTGTTTTTT. Its translation is CATSDLGTSGDTGELFF.

This clone was counted a few times. The chain combines TRBV5-1 with TRBJ1-1, with D possibly TRBD1 on 5 matching bases. The CDR3 has 15 amino acids. Trimming stripped 3 bases from V and 3 bases from J, with 15 bases between. Per germline, CDR1 SGHRS and CDR2 YFSETQ. CDR3: CASSYQGGRDTEAFF. For the CDR3, the DNA is TGCGCCAGCAGCTATCAGGGAGGCCGGGACACTGAAGCTTTCTTT.

The V gene is TRBV5-4, the J gene TRBJ1-2; unclear D gene. Trimming left V 1 base short and J 4 bases short, with 8 bases between. This CDR3 contains 13 residues. CDR1 and CDR2 from the germline V gene are SGHNT and YYREEE (reference sequence). This CDR3 is CASSLWAAYGYTF. The CDR3 DNA follows: TGTGCCAGCAGCTTGTGGGCAGCCTATGGCTACACCTTC.

The chain combines TRBV4-2 with TRBJ2-3; D is undetermined. This CDR3 is built from 13 residues. V was pared by 4 bases and J by 4 bases, with 9 bases between. Germline values: CDR1 LGHNA, CDR2 YNFKEQ. The CDR3 spells CASSPQRSDTQYF. CDR3 bases: TGTGCCAGCAGCCCCCAGCGATCAGATACGCAGTATTTT.

V is TRBV24-1 and J is TRBJ1-5, with TRBD1 matching 7 bases. The CDR3 is made up of 16 amino acids. Germline loops: CDR1 KGHDR, CDR2 SFDVKD. Germline trimming cut 3 bases from V and 5 bases from J; bases unmatched to any gene: 9. The CDR3 DNA sequence: TGTGCCACCAGTGATGTCAGGGGGACTGTAGATCAGCCCCAGCATTTT. Translated: CATSDVRGTVDQPQHF.

This clone has just one count. The V call is TRBV28, the J call TRBJ2-7; possible D gene TRBD1, 6 bases. The CDR3 runs 15 residues. V lost 6 bases to trimming and J lost 3 bases, with 18 bases between them. The germline CDR1 and CDR2 sequences are MDHEN and SYDVKM. The chain's CDR3 is CASSPTPYRVYEQYF. As DNA, the CDR3 is TGTGCCAGCAGCCCAACACCTTACAGGGTCTACGAGCAGTACTTC.